The rows below give T cell receptor beta chains drawn from one sample of a study of T cells in Graves' hyperthyroidism and ophthalmopathy. TCRdb reanalysed the multiplex PCR reads using MiXCR and keeps one entry per CDR3 protein. This repertoire shows hundreds of thousands of distinct CDR3 sequences, 30% to 40% found once; its top ten account for around 30%. The sample taken for sequencing was blood. The receptors shown here come from a woman in her thirties or forties with Graves' hyperthyroidism. Both conserved end residues are part of each CDR3. The order of the fields is V gene, J gene, clone size, D gene, CDR3 protein, CDR3 DNA. The D gene is left open where the match is weak. Where a row states a size, it is once, few, many or the class of an expanded clone; other rows omit it.

V: TRBV29-1; J: TRBJ2-7; size: .; D: .; CDR3: CSVEGGEQYF; DNA: TGCAGCGTTGAAGGGGGTGAGCAGTACTTC
V: TRBV6-5; J: TRBJ1-3; size: .; D: .; CDR3: CASSPLRHGNTIYF; DNA: TGTGCCAGCAGCCCCCTCCGCCACGGAAACACCATATATTTT
V: TRBV2; J: TRBJ1-1; size: many; D: .; CDR3: CASSGVNTEAFF; DNA: TGTGCCAGCAGTGGGGTGAACACTGAAGCTTTCTTT
V: TRBV7-2; J: TRBJ2-2; size: .; D: TRBD2; CDR3: CASSASGLAGLHPANTGELFF; DNA: TGTGCCAGCAGTGCGTCCGGACTAGCGGGACTTCACCCGGCGAACACCGGGGAGCTGTTTTTT
V: TRBV10-3; J: TRBJ2-5; size: many; D: TRBD1; CDR3: CAISGTGGQETQYF; DNA: TGTGCCATCAGTGGGACAGGGGGACAAGAGACCCAGTACTTC
V: TRBV20-1; J: TRBJ2-7; size: many; D: TRBD1; CDR3: CSADSGQTYEQYF; DNA: TGCAGTGCTGACTCGGGACAGACCTACGAGCAGTACTTC
V: TRBV2; J: TRBJ2-5; size: many; D: TRBD2; CDR3: CASRASGGLETQYF; DNA: TGTGCCAGCAGGGCTAGCGGGGGTCTGGAGACCCAGTACTTC
V: TRBV10-3; J: TRBJ2-6; size: .; D: TRBD1; CDR3: CAISDDRGQSTGANVLTF; DNA: TGTGCCATCAGTGATGACAGGGGGCAGAGCACCGGGGCCAACGTCCTGACTTTC
V: TRBV7-3; J: TRBJ2-7; size: few; D: TRBD1; CDR3: CASSLGSYRGLSYEQYF; DNA: TGTGCCAGCAGCTTAGGCTCCTACAGGGGCCTTTCCTACGAGCAGTACTTC
V: TRBV7-9; J: TRBJ2-7; size: .; D: .; CDR3: CASSQYRGWSYEQYF; DNA: TGCGCCAGCAGCCAGTACAGAGGGTGGTCCTACGAGCAGTACTTC
V: TRBV12-3/TRBV12-4; J: TRBJ1-6; size: many; D: .; CDR3: CASSPDAGGNSPLHF; DNA: TGTGCCAGCAGTCCTGATGCAGGAGGGAATTCACCCCTCCACTTT
V: TRBV19; J: TRBJ1-5; size: many; D: .; CDR3: CASSTAMQGGNQPQHF; DNA: TGTGCCAGTAGTACCGCCATGCAGGGAGGGAATCAGCCCCAGCATTTT
V: TRBV24-1; J: TRBJ1-1; size: .; D: .; CDR3: CATSDSSRVAITEAFF; DNA: TGTGCCACCAGTGATTCTTCCAGGGTTGCTATCACTGAAGCTTTCTTT
V: TRBV20-1; J: TRBJ1-5; size: .; D: TRBD1; CDR3: CSGGTGVAQPQHF; DNA: TGCAGTGGGGGAACAGGGGTAGCTCAGCCCCAGCATTTT
V: TRBV6-5; J: TRBJ2-3; size: .; D: TRBD1; CDR3: CASSRDSSTDTQYF; DNA: TGTGCCAGCAGCCGGGACAGCAGCACAGATACGCAGTATTTT
V: TRBV9; J: TRBJ1-4; size: .; D: .; CDR3: CASSPPDTEKLFF; DNA: TGTGCCAGCAGCCCCCCTGACACCGAAAAACTGTTTTTT
V: TRBV20-1; J: TRBJ1-1; size: .; D: .; CDR3: CSASPTMWVVDEAFF; DNA: TGCAGTGCTAGCCCCACTATGTGGGTAGTCGATGAAGCTTTCTTT
V: TRBV7-9; J: TRBJ2-7; size: .; D: TRBD1; CDR3: CASSQGVATGTYEQYF; DNA: TGTGCCAGCAGCCAAGGGGTGGCGACAGGGACCTACGAGCAGTACTTC
V: TRBV4-3; J: TRBJ1-5; size: .; D: .; CDR3: CASSQGRGSGGPQHF; DNA: TGCGCCAGCAGCCAAGGACGGGGGTCTGGTGGGCCCCAGCATTTT
V: TRBV7-2; J: TRBJ2-7; size: many; D: .; CDR3: CASSLDGLPYEQYF; DNA: TGTGCCAGCAGCTTAGACGGCCTGCCCTACGAGCAGTACTTC
V: TRBV30; J: TRBJ2-2; size: .; D: .; CDR3: CAWSVGVAATGELFF; DNA: TGTGCCTGGAGTGTAGGGGTTGCGGCCACCGGGGAGCTGTTTTTT
V: TRBV7-2; J: TRBJ1-4; size: .; D: .; CDR3: CASSFPLSRSNEKLFF; DNA: TGTGCCAGCAGCTTCCCCCTGTCCAGATCTAATGAAAAACTGTTTTTT
V: TRBV24-1; J: TRBJ2-2; size: once; D: TRBD1; CDR3: CADRDRTGELFF; DNA: TGTGCCGACAGGGACCGCACCGGGGAGCTGTTTTTT
V: TRBV7-2; J: TRBJ2-3; size: .; D: TRBD2; CDR3: CARSVSGGGDTQYF; DNA: TGTGCCAGAAGCGTCAGCGGGGGAGGAGATACGCAGTATTTT
V: TRBV5-1; J: TRBJ2-7; size: .; D: .; CDR3: CASSLYRGISYEQYF; DNA: TGCGCCAGCAGCTTGTATCGGGGAATCTCCTACGAGCAGTACTTC
V: TRBV14; J: TRBJ2-2; size: few; D: .; CDR3: CASSQVGQNTGELFF; DNA: TGTGCCAGCAGCCAAGTCGGACAGAACACCGGGGAGCTGTTTTTT
V: TRBV20-1; J: TRBJ1-6; size: many; D: TRBD1; CDR3: CSARGQGSPLHF; DNA: TGCAGTGCCAGGGGGCAGGGTTCACCCCTCCACTTT
V: TRBV11-3; J: TRBJ2-2; size: few; D: .; CDR3: CASSLGEQAISNTGELFF; DNA: TGTGCCAGCAGCTTAGGTGAACAGGCGATCTCTAACACCGGGGAGCTGTTTTTT
V: TRBV5-1; J: TRBJ1-3; size: once; D: .; CDR3: CASSLSAGNTTYF; DNA: TGCGCCAGCAGCTTGTCGGCTGGAAACACCACATATTTT
V: TRBV7-6; J: TRBJ1-4; size: many; D: .; CDR3: CASSLYGGNEKLFF; DNA: TGTGCCAGCAGCCTGTACGGGGGTAACGAAAAACTGTTTTTT
V: TRBV11-3; J: TRBJ1-6; size: many; D: TRBD1; CDR3: CASSTPGQNNSPLHF; DNA: TGTGCCAGCAGCACCCCGGGACAGAATAATTCACCCCTCCACTTT
V: TRBV6-2/TRBV6-3; J: TRBJ1-5; size: many; D: .; CDR3: CASSDEGQPQHF; DNA: TGTGCCAGCAGTGACGAGGGGCAGCCCCAGCATTTT
V: TRBV7-9; J: TRBJ2-7; size: many; D: TRBD1; CDR3: CATQDPGTAPYEQYF; DNA: TGTGCCACCCAAGACCCCGGGACAGCTCCCTACGAGCAGTACTTC
V: TRBV20-1; J: TRBJ1-1; size: .; D: .; CDR3: CSARAPLGTEAFF; DNA: TGCAGTGCTAGAGCCCCCCTAGGGACTGAAGCTTTCTTT
V: TRBV7-9; J: TRBJ2-1; size: few; D: .; CDR3: CASSPDGTPPYNEQFF; DNA: TGTGCCAGCAGCCCCGACGGGACTCCTCCTTACAATGAGCAGTTCTTC